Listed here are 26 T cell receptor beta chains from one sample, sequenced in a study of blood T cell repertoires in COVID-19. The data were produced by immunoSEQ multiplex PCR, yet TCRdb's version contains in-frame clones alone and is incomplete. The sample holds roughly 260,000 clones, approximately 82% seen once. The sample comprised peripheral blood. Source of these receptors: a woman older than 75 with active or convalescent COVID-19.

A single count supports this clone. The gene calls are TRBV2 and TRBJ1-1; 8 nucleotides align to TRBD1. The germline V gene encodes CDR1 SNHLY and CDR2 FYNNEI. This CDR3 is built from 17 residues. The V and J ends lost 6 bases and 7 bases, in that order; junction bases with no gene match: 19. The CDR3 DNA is TGTGCCAGCAGAACGTCGGGGACAGGCGGTACGTTGGGTGAAGCTTTCTTT. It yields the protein CASRTSGTGGTLGEAFF.

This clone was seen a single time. DNA of the CDR3: TGTGCCAGCAGAGAGCAATTCACCGGGGAGCTGTTTTTT. It is translated as CASREQFTGELFF. This chain links TRBV5-4 with TRBJ2-2; D is uncertain. In germline, CDR1 is SGHNT, CDR2 YYREEE (reference sequence). The V end was cut by 5 bases, the J end by 4 bases, with 9 bases between. The CDR3 covers 13 residues.

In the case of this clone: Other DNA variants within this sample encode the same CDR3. The CDR3 spells CASSSLAGGGTDTQYF. As DNA, the CDR3 is TGCGCCAGCAGCTCGCTAGCGGGGGGGGGCACAGATACGCAGTATTTT. The chain links TRBV5-1 to TRBJ2-3, with 12 bases lining up with TRBD2. The CDR3 contains 16 residues. After removal of 3 bases from V and 1 base from J, the junction contained 3 bases not matched to a gene. Germline CDR1 is SGHRS and CDR2 is YFSETQ.

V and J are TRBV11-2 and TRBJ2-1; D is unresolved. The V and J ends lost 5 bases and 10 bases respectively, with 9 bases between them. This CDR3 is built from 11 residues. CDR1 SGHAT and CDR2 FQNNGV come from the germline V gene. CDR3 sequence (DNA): TGTGCCAGCAGCCCCTTGCGGGAGCAGTTCTTC. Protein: CASSPLREQFF.

Written as DNA, the CDR3 is TGTGCCAGCTCACCAAGGATCGGACAGACAGAAGAGACCCAGTACTTC. Translation gives CASSPRIGQTEETQYF. The chain links TRBV18 to TRBJ2-5; D perhaps matches TRBD1 (6 bases). V lost 2 bases and J lost 3, with 16 bases in between. This CDR3 comprises 16 residues. Germline V CDR1 and CDR2: KGHSH, LQKENI.

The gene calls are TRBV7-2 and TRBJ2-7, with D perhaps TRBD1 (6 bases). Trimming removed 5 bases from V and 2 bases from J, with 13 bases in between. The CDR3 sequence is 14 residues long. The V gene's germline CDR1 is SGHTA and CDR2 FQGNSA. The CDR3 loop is CASSPRAGAYEQYF. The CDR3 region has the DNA TGTGCCAGCAGCCCGAGGGCAGGGGCCTACGAGCAGTACTTC.

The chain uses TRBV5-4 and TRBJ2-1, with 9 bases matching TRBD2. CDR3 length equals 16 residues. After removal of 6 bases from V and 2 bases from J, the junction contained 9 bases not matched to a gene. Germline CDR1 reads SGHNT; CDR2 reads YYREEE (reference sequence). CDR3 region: CASNKRAGGTYNEQFF. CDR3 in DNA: TGTGCCAGCAACAAAAGAGCGGGGGGAACCTACAATGAGCAGTTCTTC.

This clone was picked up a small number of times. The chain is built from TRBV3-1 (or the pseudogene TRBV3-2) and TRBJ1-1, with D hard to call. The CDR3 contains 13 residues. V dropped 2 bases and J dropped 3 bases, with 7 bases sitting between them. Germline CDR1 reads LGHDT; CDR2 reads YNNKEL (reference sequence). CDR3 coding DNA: TGTGCCAGCAGCCAAAACAAGTACACTGAAGCTTTCTTT. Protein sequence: CASSQNKYTEAFF.

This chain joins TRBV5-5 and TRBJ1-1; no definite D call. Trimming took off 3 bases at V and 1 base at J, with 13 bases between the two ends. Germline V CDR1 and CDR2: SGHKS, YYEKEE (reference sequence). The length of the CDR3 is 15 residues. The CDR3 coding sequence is TGTGCCAGCAGCTCGACGGGGAGAAGGAACACTGAAGCTTTCTTT. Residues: CASSSTGRRNTEAFF. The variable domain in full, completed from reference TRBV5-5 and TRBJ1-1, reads DAGVTQSPTHLIKTRGQQVTLRCSPISGHKSVSWYQQVLGQGPQFIFQYYEKEERGRGNFPDRFSARQFPNYSSELNVNALLLGDSALYLCASSSTGRRNTEAFFGQGTRLTVV.

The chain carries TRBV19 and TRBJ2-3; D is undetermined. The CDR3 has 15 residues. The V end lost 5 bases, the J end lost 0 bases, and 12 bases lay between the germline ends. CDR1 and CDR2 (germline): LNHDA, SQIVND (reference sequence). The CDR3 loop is CASSYSVSSTDTQYF. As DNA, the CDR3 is TGTGCCAGTAGTTACTCGGTCTCTAGCACAGATACGCAGTATTTT.

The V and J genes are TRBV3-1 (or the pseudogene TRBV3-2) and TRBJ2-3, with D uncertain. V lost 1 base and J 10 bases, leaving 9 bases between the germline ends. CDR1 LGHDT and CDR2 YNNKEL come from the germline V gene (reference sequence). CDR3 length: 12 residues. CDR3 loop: CASSQGGGPQYF. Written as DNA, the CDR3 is TGTGCCAGCAGCCAAGGCGGCGGCCCGCAGTATTTT.

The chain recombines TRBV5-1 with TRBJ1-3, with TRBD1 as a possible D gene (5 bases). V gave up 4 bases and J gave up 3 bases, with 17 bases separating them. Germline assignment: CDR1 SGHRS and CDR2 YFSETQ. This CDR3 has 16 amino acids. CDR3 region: CASSLGGGKGGNTIYF. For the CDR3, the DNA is TGCGCCAGCAGCCTCGGCGGGGGAAAGGGTGGAAACACCATATATTTT. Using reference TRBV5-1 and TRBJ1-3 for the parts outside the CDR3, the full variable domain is KAGVTQTPRYLIKTRGQQVTLSCSPISGHRSVSWYQQTPGQGLQFLFEYFSETQRNKGNFPGRFSGRQFSNSRSEMNVSTLELGDSALYLCASSLGGGKGGNTIYFGEGSWLTVV.

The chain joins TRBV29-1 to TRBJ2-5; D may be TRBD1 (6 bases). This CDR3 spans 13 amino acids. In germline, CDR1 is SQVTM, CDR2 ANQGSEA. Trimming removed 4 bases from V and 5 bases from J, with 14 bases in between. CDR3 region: CSVGAGDLETQYF. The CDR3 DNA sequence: TGCAGCGTTGGGGCAGGGGATTTGGAGACCCAGTACTTC.

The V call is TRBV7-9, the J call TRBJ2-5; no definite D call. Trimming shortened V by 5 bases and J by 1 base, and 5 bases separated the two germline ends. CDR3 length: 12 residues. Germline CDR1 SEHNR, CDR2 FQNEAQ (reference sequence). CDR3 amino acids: CASSPPQETQYF. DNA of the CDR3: TGTGCCAGCAGCCCTCCCCAAGAGACCCAGTACTTC.

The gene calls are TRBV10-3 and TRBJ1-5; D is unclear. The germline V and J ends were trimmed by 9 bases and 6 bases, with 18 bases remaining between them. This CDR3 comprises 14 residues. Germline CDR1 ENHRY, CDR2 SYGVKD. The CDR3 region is CAIWVGVVGQPQHF. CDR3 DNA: TGTGCCATTTGGGTCGGGGTTGTTGGTCAGCCCCAGCATTTT.

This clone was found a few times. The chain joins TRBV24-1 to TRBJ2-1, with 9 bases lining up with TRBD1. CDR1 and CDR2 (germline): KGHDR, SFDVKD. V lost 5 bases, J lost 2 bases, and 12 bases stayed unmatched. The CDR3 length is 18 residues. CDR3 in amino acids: CATSGTLEGTGPYNEQFF. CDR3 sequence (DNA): TGTGCCACCAGTGGGACCCTAGAAGGGACAGGGCCCTACAATGAGCAGTTCTTC.

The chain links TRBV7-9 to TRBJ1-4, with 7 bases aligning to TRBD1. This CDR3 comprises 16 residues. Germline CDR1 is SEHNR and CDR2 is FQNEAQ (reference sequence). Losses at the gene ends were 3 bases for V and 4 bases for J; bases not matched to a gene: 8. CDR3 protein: CASSFLPGQSNEKLFF. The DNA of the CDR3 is TGTGCCAGCAGCTTCTTACCGGGACAGAGTAATGAAAAACTGTTTTTT.

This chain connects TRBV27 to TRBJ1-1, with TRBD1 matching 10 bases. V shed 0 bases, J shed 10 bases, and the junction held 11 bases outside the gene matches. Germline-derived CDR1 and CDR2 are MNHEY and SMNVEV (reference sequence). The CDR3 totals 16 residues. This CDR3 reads CASSLSSFPTGGLAFF. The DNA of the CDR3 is TGTGCCAGCAGTTTATCCTCATTCCCGACAGGGGGCCTAGCTTTCTTT.

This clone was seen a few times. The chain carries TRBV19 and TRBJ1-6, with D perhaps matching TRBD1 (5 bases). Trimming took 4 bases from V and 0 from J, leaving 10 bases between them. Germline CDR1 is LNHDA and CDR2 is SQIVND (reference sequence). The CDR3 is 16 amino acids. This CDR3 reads CASSTQGSSYNSPLHF. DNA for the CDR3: TGTGCCAGTAGTACCCAGGGAAGCTCCTATAATTCACCCCTCCACTTT.

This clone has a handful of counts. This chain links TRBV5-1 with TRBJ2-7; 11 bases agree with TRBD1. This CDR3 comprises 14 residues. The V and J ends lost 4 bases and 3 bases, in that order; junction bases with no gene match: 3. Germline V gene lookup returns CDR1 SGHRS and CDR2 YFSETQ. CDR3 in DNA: TGCGCCAGCAGCCAAGGGACAGGGGGCTACGAGCAGTACTTC. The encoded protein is CASSQGTGGYEQYF.

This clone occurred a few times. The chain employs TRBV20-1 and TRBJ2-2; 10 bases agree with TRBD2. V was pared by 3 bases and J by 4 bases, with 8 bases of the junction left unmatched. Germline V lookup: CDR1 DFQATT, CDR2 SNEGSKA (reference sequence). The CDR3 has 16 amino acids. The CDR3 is CSASAGTSEITGELFF. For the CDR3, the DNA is TGCAGTGCTAGTGCTGGGACTAGCGAAATCACCGGGGAGCTGTTTTTT.

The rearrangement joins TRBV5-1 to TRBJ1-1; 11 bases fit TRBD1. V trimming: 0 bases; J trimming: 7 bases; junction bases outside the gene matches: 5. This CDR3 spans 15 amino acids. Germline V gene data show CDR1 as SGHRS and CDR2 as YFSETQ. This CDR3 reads CASSLDGTGGDEAFF. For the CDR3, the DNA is TGCGCCAGCAGCTTGGACGGGACAGGGGGAGATGAAGCTTTCTTT.

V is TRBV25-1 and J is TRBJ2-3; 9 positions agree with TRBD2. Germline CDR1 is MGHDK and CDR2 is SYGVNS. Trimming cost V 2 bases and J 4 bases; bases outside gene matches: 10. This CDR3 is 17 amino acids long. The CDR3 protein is CASSERSASGIADTQYF. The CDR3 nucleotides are TGTGCCAGCAGTGAACGTTCGGCTAGCGGGATAGCAGATACGCAGTATTTT.

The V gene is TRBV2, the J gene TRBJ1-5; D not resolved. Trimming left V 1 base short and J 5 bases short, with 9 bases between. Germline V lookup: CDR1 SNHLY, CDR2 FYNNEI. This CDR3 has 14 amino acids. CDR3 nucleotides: TGTGCCAGCAGTGAAGATACAGCCTATCAGCCCCAGCATTTT. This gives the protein CASSEDTAYQPQHF.

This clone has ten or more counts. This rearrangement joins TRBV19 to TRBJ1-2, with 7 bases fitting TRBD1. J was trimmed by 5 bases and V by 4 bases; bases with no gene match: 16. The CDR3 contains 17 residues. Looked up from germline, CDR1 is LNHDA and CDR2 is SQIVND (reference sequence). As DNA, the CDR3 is TGTGCCAGTAGTAGAGACAGGGTGAGGAGAGGAGGGTATGGCTACACCTTC. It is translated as CASSRDRVRRGGYGYTF.

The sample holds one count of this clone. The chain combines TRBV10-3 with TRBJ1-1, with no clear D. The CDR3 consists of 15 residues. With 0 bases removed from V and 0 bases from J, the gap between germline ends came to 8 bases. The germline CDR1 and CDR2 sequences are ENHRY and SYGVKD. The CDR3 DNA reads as TGTGCCATCAGTGAGTCACAACAGCTGAACACTGAAGCTTTCTTT. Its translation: CAISESQQLNTEAFF.